This TCR beta chain comes out of a study of OX40 agonist ivuxolimab in advanced cancers. Notes on the study in general: Normalized expansion of T-cell clones was also low for some nonresponders.

The CDR3 has 13 amino acids. Germline CDR1 MGHDK, CDR2 SYGVNS. V was shortened by 5 bases and J by 9 bases, with 16 bases between the two germline ends. Worth noting for this clone: What it recognizes is unknown.

Measured with immunoSEQ multiplex PCR; TCRdb has only the in-frame clones, and not every one. The sample shows around 70,000 clones, around four fifths of them seen only once. The TCR comes from an adult with an advanced solid tumor such as melanoma, head and neck, liver or kidney cancer. This chain uses TRBV25-1 with TRBJ1-2; possible D gene TRBD1, 5 bases. The sequenced sample was CD4+ or CD8+ T cells sorted from blood, obtained in a trial of the OX40 agonist ivuxolimab. CDR3 coding DNA: TGTGCCAGCAGTCACGGGACGCGTCTCCGCTACACCTTC. Its protein product is CASSHGTRLRYTF.